One sample yielded the 8 T cell receptor beta chains listed below, sequenced in a study of CD8 T cells in Susac syndrome. cDNA came from roughly 0.5 to 1 ug RNA primed by random hexamers. TCRdb recomputed calls from the immunoSEQ multiplex PCR reads with MiXCR, one row per CDR3 protein. Found here are under 200,000 distinct CDR3 sequences, approximately 95% of them singletons; the top ten hold 0.08% to 0.11%. The sample taken for sequencing was CD4+ T cells from PBMCs. The receptors were gathered from a human donor in good health.

The genes are TRBV27 and TRBJ2-4; D may match TRBD1 or TRBD2 (5 bases each). This CDR3 spans 13 amino acids. Germline CDR1 is MNHEY and CDR2 is SMNVEV (reference sequence). V lost 3 bases, J lost 5 bases, and 8 bases lay in between. In nucleotides, the CDR3 is TGTGCCAGCAGTTTCTCGGGACAAAACATTCAGTACTTC. This gives the protein CASSFSGQNIQYF.

This sequence joins TRBV5-4 and TRBJ1-2, with 8 bases matching TRBD1. Germline values: CDR1 SGHNT, CDR2 YYREEE (reference sequence). V shed 3 bases, J shed 4 bases, and the junction held 11 bases outside the gene matches. The CDR3 sequence is 16 residues long. In DNA, the CDR3 is TGTGCCAGCAGCTCCCAGGGGGCTGAGGACTTCTATGGCTACACCTTC. This encodes CASSSQGAEDFYGYTF.

The chain uses TRBV7-2 and TRBJ2-5; 8 nucleotides align to TRBD1. V was pared by 5 bases and J by 4 bases, with 6 bases of the junction left unmatched. Germline CDR1 SGHTA, CDR2 FQGNSA. The CDR3 runs 14 residues. CDR3 sequence reads: CASSDRTGRETQYF. The CDR3 DNA is TGTGCCAGCAGCGATAGGACAGGGCGAGAGACCCAGTACTTC.

The CDR3 DNA reads as TGCAGCGTTGGTCTGGGAGGGAGAGGCAATCAGCCCCAGCATTTT. Protein: CSVGLGGRGNQPQHF. This rearrangement joins TRBV29-1 to TRBJ1-5; D is uncertain. This CDR3 spans 15 amino acids. The V and J ends lost 4 bases and 2 bases respectively, with 15 bases between them. The germline V gene has CDR1 SQVTM and CDR2 ANQGSEA.

This sequence joins TRBV29-1 and TRBJ1-5, with D possibly being TRBD1 (5 bases). The CDR3 sequence is 14 residues long. The V end was cut by 6 bases, the J end by 3 bases, with 15 bases between. Germline CDR1 is SQVTM and CDR2 is ANQGSEA. The CDR3 sequence is CSVQTTGLNQPQHF. The DNA of the CDR3 is TGCAGCGTCCAGACTACAGGACTCAATCAGCCCCAGCATTTT.

Only one count was recorded for this clonotype. The chain uses TRBV20-1 and TRBJ2-3; 8 nucleotides line up with TRBD2. V was clipped by 2 bases and J by 6 bases; unmatched bases: 4. Germline V gives CDR1 DFQATT, CDR2 SNEGSKA (reference sequence). The CDR3 length is 13 residues. CDR3 sequence reads: CSARMAGGDTQYF. The CDR3 DNA reads as TGCAGTGCTAGAATGGCGGGGGGCGATACGCAGTATTTT.

The V gene is TRBV15, the J gene TRBJ1-4; D unclear. V lost 8 bases and J lost 0, with 7 bases in between. This CDR3 comprises 13 residues. Germline V gives CDR1 LNHNV, CDR2 YYDKDF (reference sequence). As DNA, the CDR3 is TGTGCCACCTCGAGGGCAACTAATGAAAAACTGTTTTTT. Translated, it gives CATSRATNEKLFF.

The chain is built from TRBV20-1 and TRBJ1-5, with D possibly TRBD1 on 6 matching bases. Germline-derived CDR1 and CDR2 are DFQATT and SNEGSKA (reference sequence). CDR3 length: 12 amino acids. V lost 2 bases and J 7 bases, leaving 9 bases between the germline ends. CDR3 sequence reads: CSARQGQQPQHF. The CDR3 nucleotides read TGCAGTGCTAGACAGGGGCAACAGCCCCAGCATTTT.